Included here is one TCR beta chain sequence, with context. No antigen is known for it. A much larger clonotype is one base distant, so this may be a read error. The TCR beta CDR3 regions were amplified from RNA transcripts. For the first round of RT-PCR on the TCR CDR3, the HTBI primer set was used together with the Qiagen OneStep RT-PCR kit. Libraries were constructed in a second round of multiplex PCR, after which size selection and purification were carried out. Libraries were sequenced paired-end with 100 bp reads on an Illumina HiSeq2000. In the authors' own workflow: SOAPnuke was used to process the raw data, throwing out any read that contained adapters or uncalled bases, had a mean Phred below 15, or lacked an exact constant-primer or identifier match. High-quality paired reads were merged using COPE v1.2.5, and each unique nucleotide sequence was defined as a clonotype. MiTCR v1.1 was used to align clonotypes to the IMGT TRBV, TRBD and TRBJ reference segments. Analysis was restricted to V-J combinations with a frequency above 0.0001, which covered 98% to 99.2% of repertoires. The TCS score was defined as F50 (clonal expansion) divided by E x V (chaos), with BLOSUM62-based TCRdist calculated between CDR3 peptides within each V-J. Welch's t-statistics and random forest reduced several hundred V-J features to roughly 13, which were used in a naive Bayes classifier (R e1071). Using fastp trimming at Q25 and MiXCR clonotype assembly, TCRdb reanalyzed the public sequencing data and kept in-frame beta chains. Every entry covers one CDR3 protein and lists the most common genes and DNA from its rows. TCRdb, not the original authors, processed these V and J calls. For this sample there are 370,000 or so distinct CDR3 sequences; 15% to 19% appear just once. Approximately 30% of the sample goes to the ten largest clones.

The record originates from a study of T cells in Graves' hyperthyroidism and ophthalmopathy (dated by TCRdb to about 2019). The study in broad terms: Peripheral blood samples were taken at initial diagnosis, before any treatment was given. TCR V-J signatures able to tell the groups apart were searched for in a discovery cohort of about a hundred patients, of whom 40 to 45 had Graves' ophthalmopathy and more than 55 had stable Graves' hyperthyroidism. Whether ophthalmopathy could be predicted prospectively was tested in an independent validation cohort made up of 18 to 20 hyperthyroidism patients plus 17 patients who later progressed to ophthalmopathy. The roughly 100 discovery patients were randomly divided into training and test sets at a 7:3 ratio. In about six Graves' hyperthyroidism patients, the study also compared T-cell repertoires from thyroid tissue with T-cell repertoires from blood. After blood sampling, hyperthyroidism patients were treated with methimazole at a starting dose of 30 mg daily, and ophthalmopathy patients were treated with high-dose intravenous methylprednisolone. The paper reports TCR Vbeta CDR3 sequencing of 130 to 150 peripheral blood samples: 40 or so ophthalmopathy, roughly 74 hyperthyroidism and 17 progressor patients.

Hyperthyroidism patients were newly diagnosed, with disease duration under 2 months, and aged 18 to 65 years. The study excluded patients with uncontrolled infections, other autoimmune diseases, pregnancy or lactation. Diagnoses were established on the basis of clinical symptoms, serum thyroxine and TRAb, thyroid ultrasound, and orbital computed tomography. Blood from progressor patients was drawn when they were first diagnosed with hyperthyroidism, before any ophthalmopathy symptoms appeared. Ficoll-Paque density gradient centrifugation was used to isolate PBMCs from approximately 10 ml of fresh peripheral blood. Progressor patients were first diagnosed with Graves' hyperthyroidism and then developed ophthalmopathy during follow-up. Total RNA was extracted with Trizol reagent, and quality was checked on an Agilent 2100 Bioanalyzer. For CDR1 and CDR2, the germline V gene lists SGHAT and FQNNGV. From cysteine to phenylalanine, the CDR3 is 15 amino acids long. Only the CDR3 region is kept as DNA, spanning 45 bases read in frame from base 1.

Overall results and qualifications from the work: Blood samples also contained most of the expanded thyroid clonotypes (frequency above 0.001), which suggests that blood repertoires may reflect thyroid immune responses. In cross-validation, a model built on a 13 V-J signature told ophthalmopathy apart from stable hyperthyroidism with 87.88% sensitivity and about 81% specificity, and in testing the same model reached 80%/75%. No statistical method was used to fix the sample size in advance, and group allocation was not hidden from the investigators. In validation, the model predicted progression to ophthalmopathy a median of 6.5 months before onset, with roughly 70% sensitivity and 72.22% specificity.

Sequences were obtained from blood. This sequence originates from a woman aged 18-30 years with Graves' hyperthyroidism that later progressed to Graves' ophthalmopathy. The sequence is built from TRBV11-2 and TRBJ2-1; 11 bases in the junction line up with TRBD2. The CDR3 protein: CASSYSGRAPDDQFF. The sequenced DNA: TGTGCCAGCAGCTATAGCGGGAGGGCCCCTGATGACCAGTTCTTC. Supplemented by the reference TRBV11-2 and TRBJ2-1 proteins around the CDR3, the complete variable domain is EAGVAQSPRYKIIEKRQSVAFWCNPISGHATLYWYQQILGQGPKLLIQFQNNGVVDDSQLPKDRFSAERLKGVDSTLKIQPAKLEDSAVYLCASSYSGRAPDDQFFGPGTRLTVL.